This TCR beta chain was recorded in a study of shared clonotypes between healthy human individuals (dated by TCRdb to 2018 to 2021). About the investigation overall: Two women and a few men aged 18 to 49 years were included in the cohort. Different laboratories and diverse techniques were used to prepare libraries and sequence TCR repertoires, to increase sequencing depth and limit assay-specific biases. Per donor, three plates each were used for CD4 naive and CD4 memory, two for CD8 naive, and one for CD8 memory. Leukapheresis yielded between about 0.94 and 10 billion PBMCs per donor. Blood TCR repertoires of five healthy adults were deeply sequenced to estimate repertoire size and the extent of clonotype sharing between individuals. The full study reports these points: Across four donors, approximately 4.9% of naive CD4, 3.5% of naive CD8, about 2.3% of memory CD4, and 0.4% of memory CD8 clonotypes were shared. Only blood was sampled, and tissue TCR repertoires likely differ from those in blood. Incomplete sequencing was indicated by rarefaction of sorted-subset datasets, despite the large sequencing depth. Because the study included only a small number of donors, the genetic and exposure-history diversity represented was limited. Naive subsets generally had larger estimated clonotype richness than memory subsets did. Higher generation probabilities were observed for clonotypes shared by all four sorted-subset donors than for non-shared clonotypes. Pairwise subsampling indicated that sequencing depth was expected to affect the degree of clonotype sharing among donors.

Per the germline V gene, SGHAT is the CDR1 and FQNNGV is the CDR2. The CDR3, cysteine through phenylalanine, is 15 amino acids long. Only CDR3 DNA is held: 45 bases, read in frame from base 1. Relative to germline, V is missing 2 bases and J is missing 8 bases, with 7 bases of the junction outside any gene match. The donors were healthy, HIV-negative adults who had no recently reported acute infections or vaccinations. All donors were Caucasian adults living in Nashville, Tennessee, USA. Magnetic negative selection was used to enrich CD4+ T cells, after which naive cells were positively selected on CD45RA and the negative fraction became the memory subset. Blood was collected by leukapheresis, and PBMCs were isolated by Ficoll-Histopaque density gradient centrifugation and then cryopreserved in liquid nitrogen vapor phase. Purity and quantity of every magnetically sorted T cell population were checked by analytical flow cytometry. Genomic DNA was isolated from each sorted fraction and quantified by UV absorbance on a Nanodrop 2000c.

Points on this clone: Its antigen target is currently unknown. There are no base qualities to consult, and no much larger clone falls within one base.

Using the deep immunoSEQ assay, multiplex PCR amplified TCR CDR3 regions from genomic DNA. Genomic DNA extracted from each cell subset was distributed evenly over all wells of several immunoSEQ 96-well plates, and each plate served as one replicate. For sorted subsets, approximately 0.2 ug of genomic DNA, equivalent to 25,000 to 35,000 T cell genomes, went into each replicate PCR. Purified libraries were measured with a Qubit 3.0 fluorometer, size-checked on a Bioanalyzer 2100, and measured again with the KAPA Library Quantification kit. Every immunoSEQ 96-well plate was sequenced on a dedicated single-read 150-cycle Illumina NextSeq 550 flow cell. In the original analysis: Because the immunoSEQ output included only junctional sequences and no quality scores, the filtering could not be the same as the filtering used for full-length reads. Sequences were annotated with PyIR, a Python wrapper for IgBLAST v1.9, using IMGT germline references to assign V/J genes and CDR3. Reads with weak V/J assignments (E-value above 1e-6), missing CDR3, stop codons, out-of-frame junctions, or ambiguous translated residues were removed. V3J clonotypes were defined as sequences sharing an identical inferred V gene, J gene, and CDR3 amino acid sequence. Percentage overlap between repertoires was computed as shared unique clonotypes divided by the size of the smaller repertoire. Richness of each repertoire was evaluated using RTK rarefaction, the Chao1 estimator, and Recon v2.1 estimates of unobserved clonotypes. For all TCRbeta clonotypes obtained by the gDNA method from several donors, generation probabilities were computed with OLGA. In TCRdb, the immuneACCESS table is reduced to in-frame sequences with V and J assigned. These tables do not hold every clone; where another copy was compared, an unresolved V gene accounts for under half, and the others remain unexplained. That table gives V, J and clone size, and the DNA gave D and trimming. The sample table records some 980,000 clones; about three quarters of these occur just once. Of the sample, approximately 1.5% is held by the ten largest clones.

Sequencing used memory CD4+ T cells sorted from blood. Explained via the paper, the cell subset or site label denotes: CD45RA-negative fraction. This chain is built from TRBV11-2 and TRBJ1-4, with 8 bases matching TRBD1. The TCR sequence derives from a man younger than 35 in good health. The nucleotide sequence is given as TGTGCCAGCAGCTTAAACAGGGGGACGTACGAAAAACTGTTTTTT. It translates to CASSLNRGTYEKLFF.